This T cell receptor (beta chain) is from a study of blood T cell repertoires in COVID-19. Study at large: Recovered Cohort 3 donors showed two negative PCRs, clearance, or symptom resolution.

Sequencing was performed with immunoSEQ multiplex PCR; in TCRdb, only in-frame clones are kept and a portion is missing. In the table there are under 150,000 clones, about 87% of which are singletons. Cohort placement rested on clinical history that participants reported themselves. Sequencing was performed on PBMCs or T cells enriched from blood (not recorded which). The TCR was taken from a middle-aged man in a cohort exposed to, infected with or recovered from COVID-19 (not recorded which).

DNA for the CDR3: TGTGCCAGCAGCTGGGACAGGGGATATTATGGCTACACCTTC. It yields the protein CASSWDRGYYGYTF. The genes are TRBV7-9 and TRBJ1-2; 10 bases fit TRBD1. Germline CDR1 is SEHNR and CDR2 is FQNEAQ (reference sequence). The CDR3 covers 14 residues. The trim removed 4 bases at V and 5 bases at J, leaving 4 bases unmatched.